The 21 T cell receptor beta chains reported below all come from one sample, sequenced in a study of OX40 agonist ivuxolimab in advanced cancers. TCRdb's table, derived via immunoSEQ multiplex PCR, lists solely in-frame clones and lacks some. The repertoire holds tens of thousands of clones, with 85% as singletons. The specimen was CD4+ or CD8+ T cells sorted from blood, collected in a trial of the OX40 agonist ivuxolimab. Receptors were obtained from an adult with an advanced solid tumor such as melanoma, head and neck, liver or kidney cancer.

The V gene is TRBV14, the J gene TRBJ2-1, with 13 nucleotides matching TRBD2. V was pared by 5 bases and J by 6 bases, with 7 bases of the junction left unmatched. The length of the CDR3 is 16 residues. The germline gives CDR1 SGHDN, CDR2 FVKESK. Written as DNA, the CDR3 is TGTGCCAGCAGCGAAGGGACTAGCGGGAACCTCAATGAGCAGTTCTTC. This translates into CASSEGTSGNLNEQFF. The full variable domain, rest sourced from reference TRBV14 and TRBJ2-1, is EAGVTQFPSHSVIEKGQTVTLRCDPISGHDNLYWYRRVMGKEIKFLLHFVKESKQDESGMPNNRFLAERTGGTYSTLKVQPAELEDSGVYFCASSEGTSGNLNEQFFGPGTRLTVL.

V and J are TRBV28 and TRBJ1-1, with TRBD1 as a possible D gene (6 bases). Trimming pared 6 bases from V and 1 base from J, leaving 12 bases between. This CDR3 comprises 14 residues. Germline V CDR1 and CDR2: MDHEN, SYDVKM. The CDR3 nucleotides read TGTGCCAGCAGCGACAAGACAGGGAACACTGAAGCTTTCTTT. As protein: CASSDKTGNTEAFF.

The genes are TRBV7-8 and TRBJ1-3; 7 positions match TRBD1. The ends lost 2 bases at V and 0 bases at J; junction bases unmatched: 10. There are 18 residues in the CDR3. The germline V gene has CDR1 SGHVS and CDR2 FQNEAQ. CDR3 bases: TGTGCCAGCAGCTTACCTCGCGAGGGGGCCAGCTCTGGAAACACCATATATTTT. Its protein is CASSLPREGASSGNTIYF.

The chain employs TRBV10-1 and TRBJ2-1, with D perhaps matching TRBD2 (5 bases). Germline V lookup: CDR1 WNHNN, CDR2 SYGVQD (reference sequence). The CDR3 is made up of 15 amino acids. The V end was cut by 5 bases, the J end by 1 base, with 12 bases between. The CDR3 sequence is CASSPGSQSYNEQFF. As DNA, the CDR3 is TGCGCCAGCAGTCCGGGATCTCAATCCTACAATGAGCAGTTCTTC.

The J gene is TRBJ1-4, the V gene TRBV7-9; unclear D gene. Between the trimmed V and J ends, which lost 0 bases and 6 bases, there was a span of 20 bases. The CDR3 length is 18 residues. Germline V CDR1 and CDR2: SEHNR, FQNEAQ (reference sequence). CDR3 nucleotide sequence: TGTGCCAGCAGCTTAGCCCTTATCGGGAGACGTCGGGATGAAAAACTGTTTTTT. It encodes CASSLALIGRRRDEKLFF.

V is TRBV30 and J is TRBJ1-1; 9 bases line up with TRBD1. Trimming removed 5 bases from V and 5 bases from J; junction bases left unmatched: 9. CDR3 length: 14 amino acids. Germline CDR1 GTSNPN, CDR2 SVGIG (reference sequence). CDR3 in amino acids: CAWQFTGGWTEAFF. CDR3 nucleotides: TGTGCCTGGCAATTCACAGGGGGCTGGACTGAAGCTTTCTTT.

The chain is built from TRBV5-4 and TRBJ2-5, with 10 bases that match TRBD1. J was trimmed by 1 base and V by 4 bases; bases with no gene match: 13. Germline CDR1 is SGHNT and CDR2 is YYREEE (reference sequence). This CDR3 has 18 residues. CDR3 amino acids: CASSVGPTGTGAQETQYF. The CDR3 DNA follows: TGTGCCAGCAGCGTGGGGCCCACCGGGACAGGGGCCCAAGAGACCCAGTACTTC. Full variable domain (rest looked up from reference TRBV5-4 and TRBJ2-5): ETGVTQSPTHLIKTRGQQVTLRCSSQSGHNTVSWYQQALGQGPQFIFQYYREEENGRGNFPPRFSGLQFPNYSSELNVNALELDDSALYLCASSVGPTGTGAQETQYFGPGTRLLVL.

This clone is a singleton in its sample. The CDR3 loop is CASSSDRGPTGYTF. Here the CDR3 DNA reads TGTGCCAGCAGCTCGGACAGGGGGCCTACTGGCTACACCTTC. This chain joins TRBV11-2 and TRBJ1-2; 11 bases fit TRBD1. CDR1 is SGHAT and CDR2 is FQNNGV in the germline V gene. V shed 4 bases and J 7 bases; nucleotides not matched to a gene: 5. The CDR3 contains 14 residues.

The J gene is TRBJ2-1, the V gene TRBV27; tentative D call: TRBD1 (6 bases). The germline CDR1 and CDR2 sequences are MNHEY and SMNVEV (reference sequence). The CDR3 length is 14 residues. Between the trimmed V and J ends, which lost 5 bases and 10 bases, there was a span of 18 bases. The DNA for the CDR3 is TGTGCCAGCAGTCCCGGGACAACGGGTGGGGAGCAGTTCTTC. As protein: CASSPGTTGGEQFF.

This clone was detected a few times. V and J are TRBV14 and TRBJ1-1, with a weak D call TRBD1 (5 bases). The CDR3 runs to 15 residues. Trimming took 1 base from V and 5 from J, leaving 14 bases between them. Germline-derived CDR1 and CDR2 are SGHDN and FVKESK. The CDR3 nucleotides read TGTGCCAGCAGCCAAGTCGGTTTCGGGGGGACTGAAGCTTTCTTT. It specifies CASSQVGFGGTEAFF. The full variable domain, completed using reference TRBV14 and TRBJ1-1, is EAGVTQFPSHSVIEKGQTVTLRCDPISGHDNLYWYRRVMGKEIKFLLHFVKESKQDESGMPNNRFLAERTGGTYSTLKVQPAELEDSGVYFCASSQVGFGGTEAFFGQGTRLTVV.

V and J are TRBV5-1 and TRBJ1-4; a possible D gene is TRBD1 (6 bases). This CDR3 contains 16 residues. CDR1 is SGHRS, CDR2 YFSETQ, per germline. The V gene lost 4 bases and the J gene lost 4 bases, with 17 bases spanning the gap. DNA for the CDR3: TGCGCCAGCAGCCCGTATGAACAGGGATTTAATGAAAAACTGTTTTTT. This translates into CASSPYEQGFNEKLFF.

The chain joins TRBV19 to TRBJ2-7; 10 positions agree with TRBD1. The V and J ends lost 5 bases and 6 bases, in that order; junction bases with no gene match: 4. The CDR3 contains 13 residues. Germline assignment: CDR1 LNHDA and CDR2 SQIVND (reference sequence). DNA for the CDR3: TGTGCCAGTAGTGCGGGACAGGGGTCCGAGCAGTACTTC. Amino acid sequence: CASSAGQGSEQYF.

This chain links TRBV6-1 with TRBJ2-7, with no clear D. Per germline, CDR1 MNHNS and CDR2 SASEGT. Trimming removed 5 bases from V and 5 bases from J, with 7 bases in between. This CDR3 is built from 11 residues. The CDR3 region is CASSPQDEQYF. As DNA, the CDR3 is TGTGCCAGCAGTCCCCAGGACGAGCAGTACTTC.

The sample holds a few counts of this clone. The DNA for the CDR3 is TGTGCCAGCAGCCCAGTCGGAGAAGGGACTAGCGTCCCATACGAGCAGTACTTC. It specifies CASSPVGEGTSVPYEQYF. The rearrangement joins TRBV4-2 to TRBJ2-7; TRBD2 matches 10 bases. Germline assignment: CDR1 LGHNA and CDR2 YNFKEQ. CDR3 size: 18 residues. Trimming cost V 4 bases and J 4 bases; bases outside gene matches: 16.

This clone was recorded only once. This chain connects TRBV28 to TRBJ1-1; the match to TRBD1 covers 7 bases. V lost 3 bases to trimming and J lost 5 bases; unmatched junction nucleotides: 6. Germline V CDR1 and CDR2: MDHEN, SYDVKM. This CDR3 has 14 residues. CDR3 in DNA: TGTGCCAGCAGTTTGGGCAGGGGGGGGACTGAAGCTTTCTTT. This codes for CASSLGRGGTEAFF.

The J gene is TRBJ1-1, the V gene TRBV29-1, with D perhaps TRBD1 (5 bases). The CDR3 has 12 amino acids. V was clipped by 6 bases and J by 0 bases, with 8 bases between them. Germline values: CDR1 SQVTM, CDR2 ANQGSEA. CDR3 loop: CSVGTVNTEAFF. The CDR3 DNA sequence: TGCAGCGTGGGGACGGTGAACACTGAAGCTTTCTTT. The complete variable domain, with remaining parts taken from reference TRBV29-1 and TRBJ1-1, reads SAVISQKPSRDICQRGTSLTIQCQVDSQVTMMFWYRQQPGQSLTLIATANQGSEATYESGFVIDKFPISRPNLTFSTLTVSNMSPEDSSIYLCSVGTVNTEAFFGQGTRLTVV.

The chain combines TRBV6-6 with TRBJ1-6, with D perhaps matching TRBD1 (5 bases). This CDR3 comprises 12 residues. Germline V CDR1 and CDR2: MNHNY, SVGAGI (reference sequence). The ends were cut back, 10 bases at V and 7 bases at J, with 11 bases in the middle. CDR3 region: CAIGHLNSPLHF. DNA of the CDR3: TGTGCCATCGGACACCTCAATTCACCCCTCCACTTT.

The CDR3, as DNA: TGTGCCTGGAGTGAGGTGTTGGGGACTAGCGGGACCCTGAACACCGGGGAGCTGTTTTTT. It is translated as CAWSEVLGTSGTLNTGELFF. The chain links TRBV30 to TRBJ2-2; TRBD2 aligns across 13 bases. The germline CDR1 and CDR2 sequences are GTSNPN and SVGIG (reference sequence). V shed 1 base, J shed 1 base, and the junction held 12 bases outside the gene matches. The CDR3 runs to 20 residues.

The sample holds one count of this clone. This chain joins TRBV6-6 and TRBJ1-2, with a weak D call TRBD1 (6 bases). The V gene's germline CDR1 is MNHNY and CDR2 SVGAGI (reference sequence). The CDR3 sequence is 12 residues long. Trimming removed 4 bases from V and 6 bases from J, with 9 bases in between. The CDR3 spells CASSWGQNGYTF. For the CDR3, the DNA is TGTGCCAGCAGTTGGGGGCAGAATGGCTACACCTTC.

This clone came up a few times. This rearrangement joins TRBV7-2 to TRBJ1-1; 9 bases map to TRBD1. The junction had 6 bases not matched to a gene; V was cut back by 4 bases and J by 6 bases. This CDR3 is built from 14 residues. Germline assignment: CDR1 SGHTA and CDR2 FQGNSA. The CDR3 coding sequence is TGTGCCAGCAGCTCCCAGGGACAGGGCTCTGAAGCTTTCTTT. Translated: CASSSQGQGSEAFF.

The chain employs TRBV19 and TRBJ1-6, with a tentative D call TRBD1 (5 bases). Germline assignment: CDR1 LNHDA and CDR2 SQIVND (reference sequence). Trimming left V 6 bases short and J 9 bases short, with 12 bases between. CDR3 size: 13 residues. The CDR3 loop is CASSDRGVSPLHF. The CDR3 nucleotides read TGTGCCAGTAGCGACAGAGGCGTTTCACCCCTCCACTTT.